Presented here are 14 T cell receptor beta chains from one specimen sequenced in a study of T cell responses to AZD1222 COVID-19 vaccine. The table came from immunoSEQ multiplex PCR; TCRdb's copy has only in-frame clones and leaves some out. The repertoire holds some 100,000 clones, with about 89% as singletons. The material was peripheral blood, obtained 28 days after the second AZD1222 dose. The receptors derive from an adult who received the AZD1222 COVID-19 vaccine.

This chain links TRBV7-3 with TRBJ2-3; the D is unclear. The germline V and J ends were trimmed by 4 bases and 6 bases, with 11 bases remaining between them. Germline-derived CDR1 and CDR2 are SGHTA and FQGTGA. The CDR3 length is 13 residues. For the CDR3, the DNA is TGTGCCAGCAGCTCACTACAGTTGGATACGCAGTATTTT. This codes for CASSSLQLDTQYF.

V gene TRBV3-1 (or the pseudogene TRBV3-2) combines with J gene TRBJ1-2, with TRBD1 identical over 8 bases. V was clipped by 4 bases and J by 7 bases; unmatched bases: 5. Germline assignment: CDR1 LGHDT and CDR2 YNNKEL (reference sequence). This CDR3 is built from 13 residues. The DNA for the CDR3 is TGTGCCAGCAGCCTCCGACAGGGGCCTGGCTACACCTTC. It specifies CASSLRQGPGYTF.

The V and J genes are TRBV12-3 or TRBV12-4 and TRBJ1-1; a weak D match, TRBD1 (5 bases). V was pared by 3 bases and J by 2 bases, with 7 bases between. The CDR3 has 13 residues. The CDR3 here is CASSFGGNTEAFF. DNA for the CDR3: TGTGCCAGCAGTTTTGGGGGAAACACTGAAGCTTTCTTT.

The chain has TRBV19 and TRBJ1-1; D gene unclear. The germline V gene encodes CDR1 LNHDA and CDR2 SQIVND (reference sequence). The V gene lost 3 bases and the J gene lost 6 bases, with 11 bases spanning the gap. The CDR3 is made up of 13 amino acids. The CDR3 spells CASSIIGKAEAFF. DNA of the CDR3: TGTGCCAGTAGTATCATAGGGAAGGCTGAAGCTTTCTTT.

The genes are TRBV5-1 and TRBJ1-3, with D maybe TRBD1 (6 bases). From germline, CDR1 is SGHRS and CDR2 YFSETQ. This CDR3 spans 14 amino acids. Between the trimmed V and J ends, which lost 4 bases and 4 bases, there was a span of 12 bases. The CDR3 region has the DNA TGCGCCAGCAGCAGGGGGTTGTCCGGAAACACCATATATTTT. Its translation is CASSRGLSGNTIYF.

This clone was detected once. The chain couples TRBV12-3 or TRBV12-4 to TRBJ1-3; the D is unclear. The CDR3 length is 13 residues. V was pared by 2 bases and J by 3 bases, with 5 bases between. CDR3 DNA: TGTGCCAGCAGTTTAACTTATGGAAACACCATATATTTT. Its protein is CASSLTYGNTIYF.

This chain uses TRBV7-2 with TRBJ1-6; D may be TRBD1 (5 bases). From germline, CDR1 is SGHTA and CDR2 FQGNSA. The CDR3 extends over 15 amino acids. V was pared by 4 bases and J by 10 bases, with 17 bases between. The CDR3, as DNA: TGTGCCAGCAGCTCGAGACAGCGGGCGGAATCACCCCTCCACTTT. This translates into CASSSRQRAESPLHF.

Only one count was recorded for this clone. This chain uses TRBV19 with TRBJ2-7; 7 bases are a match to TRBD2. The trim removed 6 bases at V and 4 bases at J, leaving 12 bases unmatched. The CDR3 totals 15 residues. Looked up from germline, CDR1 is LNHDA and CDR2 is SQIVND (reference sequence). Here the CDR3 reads CASRPLASGFYEQYF. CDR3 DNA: TGTGCCAGTAGGCCTCTGGCTAGCGGATTTTACGAGCAGTACTTC.

CDR3 loop: CASSYSAGGINNEQFF. The CDR3 DNA sequence: TGTGCCAGCAGTTACTCGGCGGGGGGCATCAACAATGAGCAGTTCTTC. The chain links TRBV6-5 to TRBJ2-1, with 8 bases fitting TRBD2. J was trimmed by 5 bases and V by 0 bases; bases with no gene match: 6. The CDR3 is 16 residues long. Germline assignment: CDR1 MNHEY and CDR2 SVGAGI.

In nucleotides, the CDR3 is TGTGCCAGCTCACCCCGGGACAGGTTAAACGAGCAGTACTTC. As protein: CASSPRDRLNEQYF. This chain uses TRBV18 with TRBJ2-7, with 8 bases aligning to TRBD1. CDR1 is KGHSH, CDR2 LQKENI, per germline. This CDR3 is 14 amino acids long. J gave up 5 bases and V 3 bases, and 6 bases lay outside the gene matches.

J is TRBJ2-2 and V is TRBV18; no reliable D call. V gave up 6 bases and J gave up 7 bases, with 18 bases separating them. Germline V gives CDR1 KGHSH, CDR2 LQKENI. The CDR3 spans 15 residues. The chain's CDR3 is CASSQEIQLVGELFF. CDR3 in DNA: TGTGCCAGCTCTCAGGAGATCCAGCTGGTCGGGGAGCTGTTTTTT.

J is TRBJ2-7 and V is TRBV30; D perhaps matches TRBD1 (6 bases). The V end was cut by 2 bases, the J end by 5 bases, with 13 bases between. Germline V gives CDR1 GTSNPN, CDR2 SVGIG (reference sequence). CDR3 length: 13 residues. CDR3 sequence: CAWSKQGFHEQYF. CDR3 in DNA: TGTGCCTGGAGTAAACAGGGCTTCCACGAGCAGTACTTC.

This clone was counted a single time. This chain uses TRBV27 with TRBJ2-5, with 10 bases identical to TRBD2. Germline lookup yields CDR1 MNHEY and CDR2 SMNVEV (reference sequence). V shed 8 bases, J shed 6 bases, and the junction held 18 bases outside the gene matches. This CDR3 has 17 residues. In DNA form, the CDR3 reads TGTGCCAGCGGCCCGCTAACGGGGCTAGCGGGAGTAAAGACCCAGTACTTC. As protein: CASGPLTGLAGVKTQYF.

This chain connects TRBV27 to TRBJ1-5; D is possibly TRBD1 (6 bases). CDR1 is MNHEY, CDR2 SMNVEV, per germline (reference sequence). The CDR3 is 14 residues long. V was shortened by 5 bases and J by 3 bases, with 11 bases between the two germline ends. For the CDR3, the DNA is TGTGCCAGCAGTATAACAGGGATCAATCAGCCCCAGCATTTT. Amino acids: CASSITGINQPQHF.